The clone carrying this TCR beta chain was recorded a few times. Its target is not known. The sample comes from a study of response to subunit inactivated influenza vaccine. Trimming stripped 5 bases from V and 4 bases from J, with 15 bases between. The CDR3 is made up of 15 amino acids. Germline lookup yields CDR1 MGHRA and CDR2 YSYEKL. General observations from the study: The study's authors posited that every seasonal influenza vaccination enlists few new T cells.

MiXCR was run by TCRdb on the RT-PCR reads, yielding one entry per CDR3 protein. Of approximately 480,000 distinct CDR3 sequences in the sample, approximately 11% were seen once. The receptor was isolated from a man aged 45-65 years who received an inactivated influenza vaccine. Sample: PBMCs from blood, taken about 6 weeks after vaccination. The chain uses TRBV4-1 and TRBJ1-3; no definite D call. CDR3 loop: CASSVRASEGNTIYF. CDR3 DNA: TGCGCCAGCAGCGTCCGGGCCTCGGAAGGAAACACCATATATTTT.